The subject of this entry is one TCR beta chain. What it binds is not known. Per the germline V gene, CDR1 is MNHEY and CDR2 is SMNVEV (reference sequence). CDR3 length equals 15 residues. The V and J ends lost 1 base and 4 bases respectively, with 13 bases between them. The record originates from a study of T cell repertoires in cytomegalovirus infection. Across the whole study: CMV epitopes used comprised recently identified HLA-C-restricted ones and well-studied HLA-B-restricted ones. A matching HLA type, together with CMV infection, was signaled by public TCR beta signatures. Notes on the study in general: Dominating the ex vivo response were TCR beta clonotypes that were CMV-specific and HLA-C-restricted. Public TCR beta family frequency separated CMV-and-HLA carriers, including in an independent cohort.

A single record per CDR3 protein comes from TCRdb applying MiXCR to the reads. The sample contains about 310,000 distinct CDR3 sequences, 20% to 25% of which appear only once. This specimen was cultured PBMCs, taken from culture after CMV antigen stimulation. The TCR was taken from a human donor in good health (CMV status not recorded). Some clones in this sample may be carry-over from other donors' samples. This chain joins TRBV27 and TRBJ2-5, with D possibly called TRBD1 or TRBD2 (6 bases each). The CDR3 DNA reads TGTGCCAGCAGTTTATTCGGGGGCACGGGAGAGACCCAGTACTTC. It translates to CASSLFGGTGETQYF.